The next 10 T cell receptor beta chains were all read from a single sample in a study of T cells and copy number aberrations in small-cell lung cancer. The repertoire was sequenced with immunoSEQ multiplex PCR; TCRdb's copy has only in-frame clones and lacks some. Of 2,000 to 2,500 clones listed, around three quarters are singletons. What was sequenced was normal tissue next to the tumor. The source of these receptors is a woman in her sixties with small cell lung cancer.

The chain combines TRBV28 with TRBJ1-1; 8 nucleotides line up with TRBD1. The CDR3 is 18 residues long. V lost 1 base to trimming and J lost 3 bases; unmatched junction nucleotides: 13. Germline V lookup: CDR1 MDHEN, CDR2 SYDVKM. The CDR3 sequence is CASSLSDGQGRGDTEAFF. Here the CDR3 DNA reads TGTGCCAGCAGTTTATCCGACGGACAGGGAAGGGGGGACACTGAAGCTTTCTTT.

This chain's CDR3 is CASRSTSGYQETQYF. The CDR3 nucleotides read TGTGCCAGCAGGTCGACTAGCGGGTACCAAGAGACCCAGTACTTC. This sequence joins TRBV5-6 and TRBJ2-5; the match to TRBD2 covers 10 bases. J gave up 0 bases and V 5 bases, and 4 bases lay outside the gene matches. This CDR3 is built from 15 residues. Germline CDR1 and CDR2: SGHDT and YYEEEE.

The chain links TRBV7-9 to TRBJ2-4; 8 bases agree with TRBD1. Losses at the gene ends were 5 bases for V and 8 bases for J; bases not matched to a gene: 11. Germline V gene lookup returns CDR1 SEHNR and CDR2 FQNEAQ (reference sequence). CDR3 length: 15 amino acids. CDR3 region: CASSTLGQGQDIQYF. The CDR3 coding sequence is TGTGCCAGCAGCACCTTAGGACAGGGTCAGGACATTCAGTACTTC.

The DNA for the CDR3 is TGTGCCAGCAGTTCACTAGCGGCAATCACAGATACGCAGTATTTT. Encoded protein: CASSSLAAITDTQYF. The chain is built from TRBV7-6 and TRBJ2-3, with 8 bases matching TRBD2. CDR1 is SGHVS and CDR2 is FNYEAQ in the germline V gene. The CDR3 sequence is 15 residues long. Trimming removed 6 bases from V and 2 bases from J; junction bases left unmatched: 7.

This rearrangement joins TRBV10-2 to TRBJ2-3; TRBD2 aligns across 9 bases. Germline values: CDR1 WSHSY, CDR2 SAAADI. After removal of 4 bases from V and 4 bases from J, the junction contained 6 bases not matched to a gene. This CDR3 has 15 amino acids. CDR3 loop: CASSGWREGPDTQYF. CDR3 nucleotides: TGCGCCAGCAGTGGGTGGCGGGAGGGCCCAGATACGCAGTATTTT.

V usage is TRBV2 and J usage is TRBJ2-4; TRBD1 matches at 8 bases. This CDR3 contains 15 residues. J was trimmed by 9 bases and V by 6 bases; bases with no gene match: 13. The V gene's germline CDR1 is SNHLY and CDR2 FYNNEI. The CDR3 nucleotides read TGTGCCAGCAGCGAACTAGTCAGGGGGCCAGGCATTCAGTACTTC. Its translation is CASSELVRGPGIQYF. Full variable domain (outside the CDR3, taken from reference TRBV2 and TRBJ2-4): EPEVTQTPSHQVTQMGQEVILRCVPISNHLYFYWYRQILGQKVEFLVSFYNNEISEKSEIFDDQFSVERPDGSNFTLKIRSTKLEDSAMYFCASSELVRGPGIQYFGAGTRLSVL.

The V gene is TRBV5-1, the J gene TRBJ2-3; the D gene is possibly TRBD1 (6 bases). V lost 5 bases and J lost 1, with 14 bases in between. Germline assignment: CDR1 SGHRS and CDR2 YFSETQ. The CDR3 totals 15 residues. In DNA, the CDR3 is TGCGCCAGCAGATCACAGGGATTAGGCACAGATACGCAGTATTTT. Translating it yields CASRSQGLGTDTQYF.

The chain uses TRBV14 and TRBJ2-1, with 8 bases lining up with TRBD2. CDR3 size: 15 residues. J was trimmed by 9 bases and V by 5 bases; bases with no gene match: 12. Germline CDR1 is SGHDN and CDR2 is FVKESK. The CDR3 region has the DNA TGTGCCAGCAGCGGCGGACTAGCCGGGAAGGGTGAGCAGTTCTTC. Protein: CASSGGLAGKGEQFF.

The V gene is TRBV7-6, the J gene TRBJ2-7, with D possibly being TRBD1 or TRBD2 (5 bases each). The CDR3 consists of 12 residues. With 5 bases removed from V and 5 bases from J, the gap between germline ends came to 10 bases. Looked up from germline, CDR1 is SGHVS and CDR2 is FNYEAQ. DNA for the CDR3: TGTGCCAGCAGCCCAGGGCGGGACGAGCAGTACTTC. Protein: CASSPGRDEQYF.

This chain connects TRBV7-2 to TRBJ1-2; 8 bases align to TRBD1. Per the germline V gene, CDR1 is SGHTA and CDR2 is FQGNSA. The CDR3 extends over 14 amino acids. Trimming cost V 5 bases and J 9 bases; bases outside gene matches: 11. The CDR3 is CASSERTGFGSYTF. DNA for the CDR3: TGTGCCAGCAGCGAACGGACAGGGTTTGGCAGCTACACCTTC.